What follows are 3 T cell receptor beta chains derived from one specimen sequenced in a study of T cells of healthy individuals. TCRdb used MiXCR to reprocess the 5' RACE reads, holding one entry per CDR3 protein. The sample has about 53,000 distinct CDR3 sequences, roughly 15% seen once; the top ten hold around 16%. These receptor sequences come from a human donor in good health.

In this sample, this clonotype turned up once. With a much larger clone just one base away, this may be a read error. The chain couples TRBV7-9 to TRBJ2-7; D unclear. The V gene's germline CDR1 is SEHNR and CDR2 FQNEAQ (reference sequence). This CDR3 has 17 amino acids. DNA for the CDR3: TGTGCCGGCAGCCCAGACATGGTGGGCGATAGATCCTACGAGCAGTACTTC. Translating gives CAGSPDMVGDRSYEQYF.

This rearrangement joins TRBV15 to TRBJ2-6; D remains ambiguous. CDR1 LNHNV and CDR2 YYDKDF come from the germline V gene (reference sequence). V gave up 5 bases and J gave up 3 bases, with 2 bases separating them. The CDR3 runs 12 residues. The CDR3 loop reads CATSGGANVLTF. Written as DNA, the CDR3 is TGTGCCACCAGCGGTGGGGCCAACGTCCTGACTTTC. Variable domain in full (rest from reference TRBV15 and TRBJ2-6): DAMVIQNPRYQVTQFGKPVTLSCSQTLNHNVMYWYQQKSSQAPKLLFHYYDKDFNNEADTPDNFQSRRPNTSFCFLDIRSPGLGDTAMYLCATSGGANVLTFGAGSRLTVL.

The sample holds a few counts of this clonotype. The chain is built from TRBV28 and TRBJ2-3, with 7 bases matching TRBD2. Germline-derived CDR1 and CDR2 are MDHEN and SYDVKM. The CDR3 contains 14 residues. After removal of 6 bases from V and 1 base from J, the junction contained 4 bases not matched to a gene. The CDR3 reads CASRGGVGTDTQYF. The CDR3 region has the DNA TGTGCCAGCAGGGGGGGGGTCGGCACAGATACGCAGTATTTT.